These 23 T cell receptor beta chains were sequenced from one sample in a study of blood T cell repertoires in COVID-19. Assay: immunoSEQ multiplex PCR; the TCRdb copy retains only in-frame clones and omits some. This sample carries about 100,000 clones, more than 65% of them seen once, and the ten largest clones take about an eighth. Sequenced: peripheral blood. The source of these receptors is a woman in her 70s with acute or convalescent COVID-19.

The V call is TRBV6-5, the J call TRBJ1-1; D unclear. This CDR3 contains 14 residues. Germline V gene lookup returns CDR1 MNHEY and CDR2 SVGAGI. Trimming removed 11 bases at V and 9 bases at J, with 25 bases between. The CDR3 DNA reads as TGTGCCTCCAAGGAGAGAACAAACAACCCCAAAGCTTTCTTT. Amino acids: CASKERTNNPKAFF.

The chain uses TRBV7-3 and TRBJ1-3; 7 bases agree with TRBD1. The germline CDR1 and CDR2 sequences are SGHTA and FQGTGA. There are 13 residues in the CDR3. Trimming took 5 bases from V and 4 from J; bases not matched to a gene: 2. CDR3 amino acids: CASSPDRGNTIYF. The CDR3 nucleotides read TGTGCCAGCAGCCCGGACAGGGGAAACACCATATATTTT.

This clone has only one observation. The chain links TRBV2 to TRBJ1-4, with TRBD1 matching over 10 bases. The CDR3 is 14 residues long. Germline CDR1 and CDR2: SNHLY and FYNNEI. V lost 5 bases and J lost 8; bases outside the gene matches: 5. The CDR3 DNA follows: TGTGCCAGCAGTCGGACAGGGGGAACCGAAAAACTGTTTTTT. It codes for CASSRTGGTEKLFF.

This clone occurred once. The chain links TRBV4-2 to TRBJ2-3; D might be TRBD2 (6 bases). V shed 1 base and J shed 4 bases, with 18 bases lying between them. The CDR3 length is 17 residues. In germline, CDR1 is LGHNA, CDR2 YNFKEQ. CDR3 sequence: CASSQVLAGIGPDTQYF. As DNA, the CDR3 is TGTGCCAGCAGCCAAGTTCTCGCGGGAATCGGGCCAGATACGCAGTATTTT.

This clone was detected only a few times. The chain links TRBV6-1 to TRBJ1-6, with TRBD1 matching 8 bases. Germline V gene sequence: CDR1 MNHNS, CDR2 SASEGT. V lost 2 bases, J lost 10 bases, and 7 bases stayed unmatched. The CDR3 is made up of 15 amino acids. The CDR3 is CASSERTGPLSPLHF. Written as DNA, the CDR3 is TGTGCCAGCAGTGAACGGACAGGGCCCTTGTCACCCCTCCACTTT.

This chain links TRBV30 with TRBJ1-6, with a weak D call TRBD1 (5 bases). The CDR3 has 17 amino acids. The germline gives CDR1 GTSNPN, CDR2 SVGIG (reference sequence). V lost 1 base and J lost 7, with 20 bases in between. The CDR3 protein is CAWSAHAGGIRNSPLHF. CDR3 bases: TGTGCCTGGAGTGCCCACGCGGGGGGGATACGGAATTCACCCCTCCACTTT.

The V call is TRBV19, the J call TRBJ1-2; D not certain. The CDR3 covers 12 residues. CDR1 and CDR2 (germline): LNHDA, SQIVND (reference sequence). Trimming stripped 2 bases from V and 8 bases from J, with 9 bases between. The chain's CDR3 is CASSIIPGGYTF. The CDR3 region has the DNA TGTGCCAGTAGTATAATCCCGGGAGGCTACACCTTC. Looking up the rest from reference TRBV19 and TRBJ1-2 gives the full variable domain: DGGITQSPKYLFRKEGQNVTLSCEQNLNHDAMYWYRQDPGQGLRLIYYSQIVNDFQKGDIAEGYSVSREKKESFPLTVTSAQKNPTAFYLCASSIIPGGYTFGSGTRLTVV.

The chain employs TRBV4-1 and TRBJ1-1; no firm D call. CDR3 length equals 16 residues. Per the germline V gene, CDR1 is MGHRA and CDR2 is YSYEKL. Trimming shortened V by 0 bases and J by 0 bases, and 11 bases separated the two germline ends. The CDR3 reads CASSQEGGGMNTEAFF. CDR3 sequence (DNA): TGCGCCAGCAGCCAAGAGGGCGGAGGGATGAACACTGAAGCTTTCTTT.

The CDR3 loop reads CASRSGSQPQHF. Here the CDR3 DNA reads TGTGCCAGCCGTTCGGGGAGCCAGCCCCAGCATTTT. The chain carries TRBV27 and TRBJ1-5; D remains unclear. This CDR3 is 12 amino acids long. Germline values: CDR1 MNHEY, CDR2 SMNVEV (reference sequence). With 8 bases removed from V and 7 bases from J, the gap between germline ends came to 12 bases.

The V call is TRBV21-1, the J call TRBJ2-5; the DNA was not compared with TRBD1, the D call given in the table. TRBV21-1 is recorded as a pseudogene. There are 14 residues in the CDR3. The CDR3 region has the DNA TGTGCCAGCAGCAAAAATCAGGTATTAGGGACCCAGTACTTC. The encoded protein is CASSKNQVLGTQYF.

The genes are TRBV19 and TRBJ2-7, with a tentative D call TRBD1 (6 bases). Per germline, CDR1 LNHDA and CDR2 SQIVND (reference sequence). This CDR3 is 14 amino acids long. The V gene lost 1 base and the J gene lost 5 bases, with 12 bases spanning the gap. The CDR3 reads CASSIAAGDHEQYV. For the CDR3, the DNA is TGTGCCAGTAGTATAGCGGCAGGGGATCACGAGCAGTACGTC.

The CDR3 DNA is TGTGCCAGCAGCCTCGGACTAGAACTCACAGATACGCAGTATTTT. Protein: CASSLGLELTDTQYF. The gene calls are TRBV9 and TRBJ2-3, with 7 bases identical to TRBD2. With 4 bases clipped from V and 2 bases from J, the junction kept 7 bases outside the gene matches. CDR3 length equals 15 residues. The germline CDR1 and CDR2 sequences are SGDLS and YYNGEE. The full variable domain, its missing parts supplied by reference TRBV9 and TRBJ2-3, is DSGVTQTPKHLITATGQRVTLRCSPRSGDLSVYWYQQSLDQGLQFLIQYYNGEERAKGNILERFSAQQFPDLHSELNLSSLELGDSALYFCASSLGLELTDTQYFGPGTRLTVL.

V is TRBV18 and J is TRBJ1-2; 9 nucleotides agree with TRBD1. The V gene's germline CDR1 is KGHSH and CDR2 LQKENI. Unmatched junction bases numbered 10, after V lost 5 bases and J lost 6 bases. There are 15 residues in the CDR3. The CDR3 DNA reads TGTGCCAGCTCATACCGGGACAGGGAATTAAATGGCTACACCTTC. Its protein is CASSYRDRELNGYTF.

The chain employs TRBV9 and TRBJ1-2; 7 bases fit TRBD1. Germline V gene data show CDR1 as SGDLS and CDR2 as YYNGEE. The CDR3 spans 15 residues. V was pared by 4 bases and J by 5 bases, with 11 bases of the junction left unmatched. CDR3 nucleotides: TGTGCCAGCAGCCCACCTGGGACAGTTTCATATGGCTACACCTTC. Translating gives CASSPPGTVSYGYTF.

The chain joins TRBV6-4 to TRBJ2-7; 7 bases align to TRBD2. The CDR3 consists of 13 residues. Trimming took 11 bases from V and 2 from J; bases not matched to a gene: 9. Germline V gives CDR1 MRHNA, CDR2 SNTAGT. The CDR3 region has the DNA TGTGCCCCTACTACCGGGACTACCTACGAGCAGTACGTC. It is translated as CAPTTGTTYEQYV.

The chain uses TRBV5-6 and TRBJ2-7; a weak D match, TRBD1 (6 bases). The CDR3 totals 15 residues. Germline V gene sequence: CDR1 SGHDT, CDR2 YYEEEE. The V end lost 1 base, the J end lost 0 bases, and 11 bases lay between the germline ends. The CDR3 DNA is TGTGCCAGCAGCTTGCTTGGACAGCTCTCCTACGAGCAGTACGTC. Translation gives CASSLLGQLSYEQYV.

A single count supports this clone. The V call is TRBV19, the J call TRBJ2-1, with 8 bases that match TRBD2. CDR1 LNHDA and CDR2 SQIVND come from the germline V gene (reference sequence). CDR3 size: 12 residues. V trimming: 5 bases; J trimming: 7 bases; junction bases outside the gene matches: 1. This CDR3 reads CASSPGGNEQFF. In DNA, the CDR3 is TGTGCCAGTAGTCCGGGGGGGAATGAGCAGTTCTTC.

There are a few counts of this clone. The chain carries TRBV6-5 and TRBJ2-2, with 10 bases aligning to TRBD1. This CDR3 spans 15 amino acids. V dropped 5 bases and J dropped 1; count of bases not matched to a gene: 1. Germline V gene lookup returns CDR1 MNHEY and CDR2 SVGAGI. The CDR3 sequence is CASSRDRGNTGELFF. DNA of the CDR3: TGTGCCAGCAGTCGGGACAGGGGGAACACCGGGGAGCTGTTTTTT.

V gene TRBV18 combines with J gene TRBJ2-7; perhaps TRBD2 as D (6 bases). From germline, CDR1 is KGHSH and CDR2 LQKENI. Trimming left V 4 bases short and J 4 bases short, with 8 bases between. The length of the CDR3 is 12 residues. CDR3 DNA: TGTGCCAGCTCACAGGGAGGTTACGAGCAGTACGTC. Protein: CASSQGGYEQYV.

The V and J genes are TRBV27 and TRBJ2-7; weak D call: TRBD2 (6 bases). V was shortened by 4 bases and J by 3 bases, with 16 bases between the two germline ends. Germline V gives CDR1 MNHEY, CDR2 SMNVEV (reference sequence). This CDR3 region has 15 residues. The CDR3 nucleotides read TGTGCCAGCAGTTCGGGGGAATCCGCGCTCTACGAGCAGTACTTC. Its translation: CASSSGESALYEQYF.

The rearrangement joins TRBV19 to TRBJ1-5; D is ambiguous. Germline V gene sequence: CDR1 LNHDA, CDR2 SQIVND (reference sequence). With 5 bases removed from V and 1 base from J, the gap between germline ends came to 15 bases. The CDR3 totals 16 residues. This CDR3 reads CASSSRRLESNQPQHF. CDR3 DNA sequence: TGTGCCAGTAGTTCCCGACGACTGGAGAGCAATCAGCCCCAGCATTTT.

The CDR3 DNA reads TGCGCCAGCAGCACGGGACAGGGTAGCAATCAGCCCCAGCATTTT. Protein sequence: CASSTGQGSNQPQHF. The chain carries TRBV5-1 and TRBJ1-5; 9 positions match TRBD1. Germline trimming cut 4 bases from V and 0 bases from J; bases unmatched to any gene: 2. CDR1 is SGHRS and CDR2 is YFSETQ in the germline V gene. This CDR3 has 15 residues.

Ten or more counts support this clone. The V call is TRBV4-2, the J call TRBJ1-2; possibly TRBD1 for D (6 bases). V lost 0 bases, J lost 9 bases, and 26 bases lay in between. The CDR3 runs to 18 residues. Germline lookup yields CDR1 LGHNA and CDR2 YNFKEQ. The CDR3 region is CASSQEESGGGGTRSYTF. For the CDR3, the DNA is TGTGCCAGCAGCCAAGAAGAAAGCGGGGGCGGAGGGACTCGTAGCTACACCTTC.